This entry lists 17 T cell receptor beta chains sequenced from one sample in a study of cytomegalovirus exposure and HLA in healthy donors. It was with 60 Vbeta and 13 Jbeta primers that the PCR ran. This table comes from immunoSEQ multiplex PCR, and its TCRdb copy is limited to in-frame clones, with some not included. Of over 110,000 clones listed, around 80% are singletons. Sequenced sample: PBMCs. All receptors come from a female donor in good health and CMV-seronegative.

This chain joins TRBV7-9 and TRBJ2-7; TRBD1 matches 7 bases. The CDR3 has 13 residues. V shed 4 bases and J 2 bases; nucleotides not matched to a gene: 2. Germline V gives CDR1 SEHNR, CDR2 FQNEAQ (reference sequence). The CDR3 spells CASSSQGTYEQYF. Written as DNA, the CDR3 is TGTGCCAGCAGCTCACAGGGGACCTACGAGCAGTACTTC.

This clone appeared a few times. This chain connects TRBV19 to TRBJ1-1, with TRBD1 matching over 10 bases. This CDR3 region has 13 residues. Losses at the gene ends were 4 bases for V and 6 bases for J; bases not matched to a gene: 2. CDR1 is LNHDA, CDR2 SQIVND, per germline (reference sequence). CDR3 nucleotides: TGTGCCAGTAGTAGGGACAGGGGAGCTGAAGCTTTCTTT. Residues: CASSRDRGAEAFF. The full variable domain, completed using reference TRBV19 and TRBJ1-1, is DGGITQSPKYLFRKEGQNVTLSCEQNLNHDAMYWYRQDPGQGLRLIYYSQIVNDFQKGDIAEGYSVSREKKESFPLTVTSAQKNPTAFYLCASSRDRGAEAFFGQGTRLTVV.

The rearrangement joins TRBV28 to TRBJ1-1, with TRBD1 as a possible D gene (5 bases). CDR1 and CDR2 (germline): MDHEN, SYDVKM. Trimming left V 8 bases short and J 2 bases short, with 15 bases between. This CDR3 is 14 amino acids long. The CDR3 reads CASPPGKENTEAFF. CDR3 DNA sequence: TGTGCCAGCCCTCCAGGGAAGGAAAACACTGAAGCTTTCTTT.

The chain has TRBV27 and TRBJ2-1; TRBD2 matches at 12 bases. V lost 4 bases and J lost 4; bases outside the gene matches: 5. Per germline, CDR1 MNHEY and CDR2 SMNVEV (reference sequence). The CDR3 has 16 amino acids. The CDR3 region is CASSSRTSGAYNEQFF. CDR3 nucleotide sequence: TGTGCCAGCAGTTCACGGACTAGCGGGGCTTACAATGAGCAGTTCTTC.

V and J are TRBV28 and TRBJ2-5; 10 bases line up with TRBD1. The closer fit of TRBJ2-7 to the DNA end suggests the J call may be wrong. CDR3 size: 15 residues. Germline V gene lookup returns CDR1 MDHEN and CDR2 SYDVKM. The CDR3 loop reads CASSPGTGVRYEQYF. The CDR3 nucleotides are TGTGCCAGCAGTCCGGGGACAGGGGTTCGATACGAGCAGTACTTC.

The J gene is TRBJ2-7, the V gene TRBV6-1, with TRBD1 matching over 12 bases. The CDR3 is 15 amino acids. V shed 2 bases, J shed 7 bases, and the junction held 6 bases outside the gene matches. Germline V lookup: CDR1 MNHNS, CDR2 SASEGT. In nucleotides, the CDR3 is TGTGCCAGCAGTGAATCGGGACAGGGGGCGAGGGAGCAGTACTTC. It codes for CASSESGQGAREQYF.

The V call is TRBV23-1, the J call TRBJ2-7; 9 bases map to TRBD1. TRBV23-1 is an ORF, and what it does is uncertain. Trimming removed 4 bases from V and 4 bases from J; junction bases left unmatched: 8. The CDR3 runs to 15 residues. The DNA of the CDR3 is TGCGCCAGCAGTCCTCCGGACAGGGGTACGTACGAGCAGTACTTC. Amino acid sequence: CASSPPDRGTYEQYF.

The J gene is TRBJ1-6, the V gene TRBV19; the match to TRBD1 covers 8 bases. Per the germline V gene, CDR1 is LNHDA and CDR2 is SQIVND (reference sequence). The CDR3 spans 13 residues. The V gene end was trimmed by 7 bases and the J gene end by 10 bases; junction bases not matched to a gene: 6. The CDR3 DNA reads TGTGCCAGTACCACAGGGGGAGGATCACCCCTCCACTTT. Translated: CASTTGGGSPLHF.

In this sample, this clone turned up a few times. DNA of the CDR3: TGTGCCAGTAGTACTCCGACAGGGGGTCGGGTCGAGCAGTACTTC. Translation: CASSTPTGGRVEQYF. The rearrangement links TRBV19 to TRBJ2-7; TRBD1 aligns across 9 bases. This CDR3 contains 15 residues. After removal of 4 bases from V and 6 bases from J, the junction contained 10 bases not matched to a gene. CDR1 and CDR2 from the germline V gene are LNHDA and SQIVND (reference sequence).

Concerning this clone: The junction differs from germline at one of its ends, possibly a read error. The rearrangement uses TRBV6-6 and TRBJ2-1; the match to TRBD2 covers 8 bases. This CDR3 has 13 amino acids. Looked up from germline, CDR1 is MNHNY and CDR2 is SVGAGI (reference sequence). The CDR3 DNA is TGTGCCAGCAAGTTGACTAGCGTCAGTGAGCAGCTCTTC. Translating it yields CASKLTSVSEQLF.

This chain joins TRBV5-1 and TRBJ1-2, with 9 bases identical to TRBD1. V trimming: 4 bases; J trimming: 3 bases; junction bases outside the gene matches: 10. This CDR3 region has 16 residues. Germline V gene data show CDR1 as SGHRS and CDR2 as YFSETQ. CDR3 bases: TGCGCCAGCAGCCCGGGACAGGGCGCCCCCCACTATGGCTACACCTTC. Protein sequence: CASSPGQGAPHYGYTF.

The chain uses TRBV5-8 and TRBJ2-7, with D hard to call. Trimming took 0 bases from V and 1 from J, leaving 5 bases between them. CDR3 length: 13 amino acids. Germline values: CDR1 SGHTS, CDR2 YDEGEE. The CDR3 loop reads CASSLARSYEQYF. CDR3 DNA sequence: TGTGCCAGCAGCTTGGCCAGATCCTACGAGCAGTACTTC.

This chain links TRBV5-1 with TRBJ1-1, with D possibly matching TRBD1 (6 bases). Germline CDR1 and CDR2: SGHRS and YFSETQ. The CDR3 consists of 15 residues. V lost 4 bases and J 3 bases, leaving 16 bases between the germline ends. The CDR3 DNA reads TGCGCCAGCAGCCCCGATGACAGGACCTACACTGAAGCTTTCTTT. Translating gives CASSPDDRTYTEAFF.

The rearrangement joins TRBV28 to TRBJ1-5; D unresolved. Trimming stripped 6 bases from V and 2 bases from J, with 11 bases between. The CDR3 covers 14 residues. Per the germline V gene, CDR1 is MDHEN and CDR2 is SYDVKM. The CDR3 DNA follows: TGTGCCAGCAGACCCCCGGTTGGCAATCAGCCCCAGCATTTT. Translated, it gives CASRPPVGNQPQHF.

CDR3 nucleotide sequence: TGCGCCAGCAGCTTGGCCTTGGCAGGGGCGAAAAGCGAGACCCAGTACTTC. Translating gives CASSLALAGAKSETQYF. This sequence joins TRBV5-1 and TRBJ2-5; possible D gene TRBD1, 6 bases. This CDR3 comprises 17 residues. Germline V lookup: CDR1 SGHRS, CDR2 YFSETQ. Trimming cost V 0 bases and J 5 bases, with 20 bases left between them.

This clone has just one count. The J gene is TRBJ1-1, the V gene TRBV27; D possibly corresponds to TRBD1 (5 bases). This CDR3 region has 14 residues. The germline V gene encodes CDR1 MNHEY and CDR2 SMNVEV (reference sequence). Trimming took off 2 bases at V and 6 bases at J, with 13 bases between the two ends. The CDR3 nucleotides read TGTGCCAGCAGTTTAATGAGGGACTCGCCTGAAGCTTTCTTT. Protein: CASSLMRDSPEAFF.

This chain links TRBV2 with TRBJ1-4; 7 positions match TRBD1. Germline V gene lookup returns CDR1 SNHLY and CDR2 FYNNEI. V lost 3 bases, J lost 10 bases, and 5 bases stayed unmatched. The CDR3 sequence is 13 residues long. The CDR3 DNA is TGTGCCAGCAGTGACGAGACAGGGAGAAAACTGTTTTTT. Protein product: CASSDETGRKLFF. The complete variable domain, with remaining parts taken from reference TRBV2 and TRBJ1-4, reads EPEVTQTPSHQVTQMGQEVILRCVPISNHLYFYWYRQILGQKVEFLVSFYNNEISEKSEIFDDQFSVERPDGSNFTLKIRSTKLEDSAMYFCASSDETGRKLFFGSGTQLSVL.